Listed here are 24 T cell receptor beta chains from one sample, sequenced in a study of T cells expressing NK-cell markers. Reprocessing the 5' RACE reads, TCRdb reports a single entry for every CDR3 protein and omits DNA. Seen in this sample are 400,000 to 550,000 distinct CDR3 sequences; the ten most common clones hold under 7.5%. Sequencing input: blood T cells: a sorted CD56 or NKG2C T cell subset, CD4+ or CD8+ T cells, or bulk PBMC T cells (not recorded which). These receptors originate from a woman between 18 and 70 years old in good health.

CDR3 loop: CASSQEGTVNYGYTF. The gene calls are TRBV4-1 and TRBJ1-2. The CDR3 contains 15 residues. The germline V gene encodes CDR1 MGHRA and CDR2 YSYEKL.

The chain carries TRBV5-4 and TRBJ2-1; TCRdb calls TRBD2, which cannot be checked without DNA. The CDR3 length is 19 residues. CDR1 and CDR2 (germline): SGHNT, YYREEE (reference sequence). The CDR3 here is CASSLSTSGGAGGFFEQFF.

The rearrangement joins TRBV29-1 to TRBJ2-1; TCRdb returns TRBD1, unconfirmable since there is no DNA. Per the germline V gene, CDR1 is SQVTM and CDR2 is ANQGSEA. CDR3 length: 12 amino acids. This chain's CDR3 is CSLDRGYSEQFF.

The chain has TRBV29-1 and TRBJ2-3; TCRdb proposes TRBD1, but this gene call is untestable without DNA. This CDR3 is built from 13 residues. Germline V gives CDR1 SQVTM, CDR2 ANQGSEA. The CDR3 loop reads CSYRHRVPDTQYF.

J is TRBJ2-1 and V is TRBV7-9; absent DNA, TCRdb's TRBD1 call cannot be checked. Germline lookup yields CDR1 SEHNR and CDR2 FQNEAQ (reference sequence). CDR3 length equals 14 residues. The CDR3 is CASSLSGAGNEQFF.

The genes are TRBV7-2 and TRBJ2-7; TCRdb selects TRBD1, and the lack of DNA leaves this call unchecked. Germline-derived CDR1 and CDR2 are SGHTA and FQGNSA. The CDR3 loop spans 13 amino acids. The CDR3: CASSLALPPEQYF.

This chain connects TRBV10-3 to TRBJ1-2; TCRdb lists TRBD1, though no DNA is available to test this call. The CDR3 has 16 amino acids. CDR1 and CDR2 from the germline V gene are ENHRY and SYGVKD. The CDR3 sequence: CAISDTGTGAVYGYTF.

The rearrangement uses TRBV19 and TRBJ2-2; the D call from TCRdb, TRBD1, cannot be confirmed without DNA. CDR1 and CDR2 from the germline V gene are LNHDA and SQIVND (reference sequence). This CDR3 spans 15 amino acids. CDR3 protein: CASKADRTNTGELFF. Filled out from reference TRBV19 and TRBJ2-2, the complete variable domain reads DGGITQSPKYLFRKEGQNVTLSCEQNLNHDAMYWYRQDPGQGLRLIYYSQIVNDFQKGDIAEGYSVSREKKESFPLTVTSAQKNPTAFYLCASKADRTNTGELFFGEGSRLTVL.

This chain links TRBV10-3 with TRBJ1-4. Germline values: CDR1 ENHRY, CDR2 SYGVKD. The CDR3 is 13 amino acids. CDR3: CAINRAEGEKLFF.

CDR3 in amino acids: CASRQGVKNEQFF. V gene TRBV4-1 combines with J gene TRBJ2-1; TCRdb picks TRBD2, but there is no DNA to check that call. Germline CDR1 MGHRA, CDR2 YSYEKL. CDR3 length: 13 amino acids.

The chain links TRBV6-1 to TRBJ2-3; TCRdb names TRBD2, which stays unverified in the absence of DNA. This CDR3 comprises 16 residues. CDR1 and CDR2 (germline): MNHNS, SASEGT. The CDR3 loop reads CASSDLPGLAGDTQYF.

The rearrangement joins TRBV7-3 to TRBJ2-1; absent DNA, TCRdb's TRBD2 call cannot be checked. Germline CDR1 reads SGHTA; CDR2 reads FQGTGA. The CDR3 has 15 amino acids. This CDR3 reads CASSLSDFWGDEQFF.

The chain carries TRBV27 and TRBJ2-1; TCRdb outputs TRBD1, but without DNA this stays unchecked. Germline CDR1 is MNHEY and CDR2 is SMNVEV (reference sequence). The CDR3 consists of 15 residues. CDR3 region: CASSHPASSYNEQFF.

The chain couples TRBV5-1 to TRBJ2-1. The length of the CDR3 is 14 residues. Germline loops: CDR1 SGHRS, CDR2 YFSETQ. This chain's CDR3 is CASSFTGLNNEQFF.

CDR3 sequence: CSASGGPGAFF. V and J are TRBV20-1 and TRBJ1-1. CDR1 is DFQATT, CDR2 SNEGSKA, per germline (reference sequence). The CDR3 is 11 residues long.

This chain uses TRBV7-2 with TRBJ2-1. The germline V gene has CDR1 SGHTA and CDR2 FQGNSA. The CDR3 extends over 13 amino acids. The CDR3 region is CASSLGFIYEQFF. Based on the CDR3 plus reference TRBV7-2 and TRBJ2-1, the full variable domain is GAGVSQSPSNKVTEKGKDVELRCDPISGHTALYWYRQSLGQGLEFLIYFQGNSAPDKSGLPSDRFSAERTGGSVSTLTIQRTQQEDSAVYLCASSLGFIYEQFFGPGTRLTVL.

This chain joins TRBV20-1 and TRBJ1-1; TCRdb gives TRBD1 as the D gene, but with no DNA this cannot be confirmed. Germline CDR1 DFQATT, CDR2 SNEGSKA (reference sequence). The CDR3 is 15 residues long. CDR3 protein: CSAPKGGAGSTEAFF.

J is TRBJ2-7 and V is TRBV7-9; as DNA is missing, the TRBD2 call by TCRdb cannot be tested. The germline V gene has CDR1 SEHNR and CDR2 FQNEAQ (reference sequence). This CDR3 comprises 16 residues. CDR3 sequence: CASSPGTSGIDYEQYF.

The chain links TRBV21-1 to TRBJ2-3. TRBV21-1 is a recognized pseudogene. The CDR3 totals 17 residues. CDR3: CASSKTVDRSSTDTQYF.

The rearrangement joins TRBV5-1 to TRBJ2-5; TCRdb proposes TRBD2, but this gene call is untestable without DNA. The germline CDR1 and CDR2 sequences are SGHRS and YFSETQ. The CDR3 runs 15 residues. The CDR3 sequence is CASSLRAGGQETQYF.

The gene calls are TRBV7-8 and TRBJ2-5; the TCRdb D gene call, TRBD1, has no DNA to confirm it. The CDR3 runs to 18 residues. Germline V gene lookup returns CDR1 SGHVS and CDR2 FQNEAQ. The CDR3 loop reads CASSLRPEAGALQETQYF.

This chain uses TRBV16 with TRBJ1-5. Germline V gene data show CDR1 as KGHSY and CDR2 as FQNENV. The CDR3 covers 13 residues. CDR3 protein: CASSQPTGQPQHF. Full variable domain (remainder filled in from reference TRBV16 and TRBJ1-5): GEEVAQTPKHLVRGEGQKAKLYCAPIKGHSYVFWYQQVLKNEFKFLISFQNENVFDETGMPKERFSAKCLPNSPCSLEIQATKLEDSAVYFCASSQPTGQPQHFGDGTRLSIL.

The chain carries TRBV20-1 and TRBJ1-1. CDR1 is DFQATT and CDR2 is SNEGSKA in the germline V gene (reference sequence). The CDR3 runs 14 residues. CDR3 protein: CSARGNRGNTEAFF.

This chain connects TRBV7-8 to TRBJ2-7; TCRdb reports TRBD1, a call that lacks DNA to check it against. In germline, CDR1 is SGHVS, CDR2 FQNEAQ. This CDR3 has 15 residues. CDR3 in amino acids: CASRPRQGGTYEQYF.